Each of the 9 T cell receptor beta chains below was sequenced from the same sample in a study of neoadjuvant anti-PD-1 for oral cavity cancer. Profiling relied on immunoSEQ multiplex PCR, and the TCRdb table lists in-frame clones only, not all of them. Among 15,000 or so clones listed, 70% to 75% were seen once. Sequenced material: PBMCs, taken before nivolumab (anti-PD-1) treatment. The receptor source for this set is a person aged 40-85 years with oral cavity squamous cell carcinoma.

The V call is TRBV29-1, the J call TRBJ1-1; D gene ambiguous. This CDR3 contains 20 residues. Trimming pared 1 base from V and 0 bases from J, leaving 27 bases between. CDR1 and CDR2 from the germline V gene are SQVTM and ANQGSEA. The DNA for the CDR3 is TGCAGCGTTGAAGGAGTCAGGAGCCGTTTCACTAGGTCGATGAACACTGAAGCTTTCTTT. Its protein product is CSVEGVRSRFTRSMNTEAFF.

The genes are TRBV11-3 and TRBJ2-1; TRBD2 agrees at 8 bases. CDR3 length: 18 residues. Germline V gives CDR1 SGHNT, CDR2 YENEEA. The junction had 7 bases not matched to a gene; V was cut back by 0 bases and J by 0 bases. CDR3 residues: CASSLDHGGTSSYNEQFF. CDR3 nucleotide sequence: TGTGCCAGCAGCTTAGATCATGGCGGGACTAGCTCCTACAATGAGCAGTTCTTC.

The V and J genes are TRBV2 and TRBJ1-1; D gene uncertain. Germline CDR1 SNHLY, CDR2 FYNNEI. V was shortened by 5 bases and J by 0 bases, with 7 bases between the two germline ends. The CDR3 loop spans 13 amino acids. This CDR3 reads CASSWKMNTEAFF. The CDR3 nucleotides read TGTGCCAGCAGTTGGAAGATGAACACTGAAGCTTTCTTT.

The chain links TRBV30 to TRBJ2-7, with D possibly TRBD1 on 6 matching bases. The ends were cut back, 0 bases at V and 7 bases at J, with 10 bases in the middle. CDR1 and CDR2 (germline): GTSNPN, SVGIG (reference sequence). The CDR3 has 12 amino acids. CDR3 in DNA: TGTGCCTGGAGTGTAGGACAGCCGGAGCAGTACTTC. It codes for CAWSVGQPEQYF.

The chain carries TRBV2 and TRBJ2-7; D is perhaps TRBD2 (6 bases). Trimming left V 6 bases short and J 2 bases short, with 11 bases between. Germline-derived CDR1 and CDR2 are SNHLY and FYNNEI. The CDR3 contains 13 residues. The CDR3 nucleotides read TGTGCCAGCAGGGGGACTCTCACCTACGAGCAGTACTTC. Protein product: CASRGTLTYEQYF.

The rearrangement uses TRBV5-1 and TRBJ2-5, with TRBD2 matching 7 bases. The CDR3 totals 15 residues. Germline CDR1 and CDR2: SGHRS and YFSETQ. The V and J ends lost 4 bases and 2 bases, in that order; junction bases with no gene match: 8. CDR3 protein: CASSLAPGGQETQYF. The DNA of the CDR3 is TGCGCCAGCAGCCTGGCCCCGGGGGGTCAAGAGACCCAGTACTTC.

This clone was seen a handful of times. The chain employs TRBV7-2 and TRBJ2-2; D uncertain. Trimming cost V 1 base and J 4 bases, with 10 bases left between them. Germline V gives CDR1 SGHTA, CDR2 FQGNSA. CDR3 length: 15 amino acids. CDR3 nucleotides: TGTGCCAGCAGCTTAGTAGTCCATTCCACCGGGGAGCTGTTTTTT. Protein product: CASSLVVHSTGELFF.

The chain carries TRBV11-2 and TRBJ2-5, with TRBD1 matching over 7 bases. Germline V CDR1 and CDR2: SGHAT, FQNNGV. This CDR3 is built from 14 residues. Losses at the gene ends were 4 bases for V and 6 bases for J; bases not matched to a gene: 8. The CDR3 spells CASSSYRGRKTQYF. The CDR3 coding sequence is TGTGCCAGCAGCTCCTACAGGGGTAGGAAGACCCAGTACTTC.

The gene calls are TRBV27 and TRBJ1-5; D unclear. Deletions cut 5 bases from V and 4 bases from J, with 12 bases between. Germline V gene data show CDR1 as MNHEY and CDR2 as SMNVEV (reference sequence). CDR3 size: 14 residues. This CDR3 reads CASSPITGNQPQHF. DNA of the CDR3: TGTGCCAGCAGTCCCATAACCGGGAATCAGCCCCAGCATTTT.